The 32 T cell receptor beta chains reported below all come from one sample, sequenced in a study of early T cells in non-severe SARS-CoV-2 infection. Each CDR3 protein gets one entry after TCRdb re-called the 5' RACE reads with MiXCR. The sample has some 57,000 distinct CDR3 sequences; roughly an eighth are singletons. Source material: whole blood. These receptors were taken from an adult who was a healthcare worker with PCR-confirmed SARS-CoV-2 infection or an uninfected control (not recorded which).

The chain joins TRBV7-9 to TRBJ1-5, with D perhaps matching TRBD1 (5 bases). The germline V gene encodes CDR1 SEHNR and CDR2 FQNEAQ (reference sequence). CDR3 length: 14 residues. V shed 4 bases and J shed 3 bases, with 10 bases lying between them. The CDR3 loop is CASSSGGYNQPQHF. CDR3 DNA sequence: TGTGCCAGCAGCTCCGGGGGATACAATCAGCCCCAGCATTTT.

This clonotype was observed many times. This chain links TRBV11-3 with TRBJ2-1, with D unresolved. In germline, CDR1 is SGHNT, CDR2 YENEEA. The CDR3 contains 14 residues. Trimming cost V 1 base and J 4 bases, with 8 bases left between them. Here the CDR3 DNA reads TGTGCCAGCAGCTTAGCCGGACGGTACAATGAGCAGTTCTTC. This codes for CASSLAGRYNEQFF.

V gene TRBV5-1 combines with J gene TRBJ1-6; TRBD1 matches at 8 bases. The germline CDR1 and CDR2 sequences are SGHRS and YFSETQ. The CDR3 extends over 15 amino acids. The V and J ends lost 3 bases and 7 bases, in that order; junction bases with no gene match: 6. The CDR3 DNA reads as TGCGCCAGCAGCTGGACGGACAGGGAGAATTCACCCCTCCACTTT. It yields the protein CASSWTDRENSPLHF.

This chain's CDR3 is CASSQAAPTSGPSYEQYF. The CDR3 nucleotides are TGTGCCAGCAGCCAAGCCGCCCCGACTAGCGGCCCTTCCTACGAGCAGTACTTC. V is TRBV4-2 and J is TRBJ2-7; TRBD2 matches 9 bases. Germline values: CDR1 LGHNA, CDR2 YNFKEQ. CDR3 size: 18 residues. Unmatched junction bases numbered 11, after V lost 1 base and J lost 1 base.

This clonotype showed up many times. This sequence joins TRBV11-2 and TRBJ2-4; possibly TRBD1 for D (6 bases). Germline V gene sequence: CDR1 SGHAT, CDR2 FQNNGV. This CDR3 is built from 15 residues. V shed 5 bases and J shed 8 bases, with 19 bases lying between them. The CDR3 here is CASSPGGRGVDIQYF. CDR3 in DNA: TGTGCCAGCAGCCCGGGTGGCAGGGGTGTGGACATTCAGTACTTC.

This clonotype appeared many times. The V and J genes are TRBV18 and TRBJ1-3, with D hard to call. This CDR3 has 15 amino acids. Germline V CDR1 and CDR2: KGHSH, LQKENI. V shed 8 bases and J shed 3 bases, with 17 bases lying between them. The CDR3: CASPLYNRVGNTIYF. CDR3 bases: TGTGCCAGCCCACTCTACAATCGGGTTGGAAACACCATATATTTT.

This clonotype has ten or more counts. This sequence joins TRBV7-2 and TRBJ2-7; 7 bases fit TRBD1. The CDR3 is 14 residues long. The germline gives CDR1 SGHTA, CDR2 FQGNSA. J lost 6 bases, V lost 1 base, and 6 bases had no gene match. CDR3 nucleotide sequence: TGTGCCAGCAGCTTAGAACAGGGGAGAAGCGAGCAGTACTTC. This encodes CASSLEQGRSEQYF.

This clonotype occurred many times. The chain employs TRBV7-3 and TRBJ2-5; possible D gene TRBD2, 6 bases. CDR3 length equals 14 residues. The germline CDR1 and CDR2 sequences are SGHTA and FQGTGA. Trimming cost V 4 bases and J 4 bases, with 13 bases left between them. The CDR3 sequence: CASSSGTYPETQYF. CDR3 nucleotide sequence: TGTGCCAGCAGCTCCGGGACTTACCCAGAGACCCAGTACTTC.

The V and J genes are TRBV5-4 and TRBJ2-5; TRBD1 might be the D (5 bases). Germline values: CDR1 SGHNT, CDR2 YYREEE (reference sequence). Trimming took 0 bases from V and 4 from J, leaving 7 bases between them. CDR3 length: 13 residues. The CDR3 bases are TGTGCCAGCAGCTTGGTCCAGGGAGAGACCCAGTACTTC. This encodes CASSLVQGETQYF.

This clonotype was picked up a small number of times. The V and J genes are TRBV7-9 and TRBJ1-6; D not certain. This CDR3 is 15 amino acids long. The V gene's germline CDR1 is SEHNR and CDR2 FQNEAQ (reference sequence). The ends were cut back, 0 bases at V and 7 bases at J, with 10 bases in the middle. In DNA form, the CDR3 reads TGTGCCAGCAGCTTAGCAGGCACGGGCAATTCACCCCTCCACTTT. It is translated as CASSLAGTGNSPLHF.

In its sample, this clonotype was seen many times. The chain links TRBV11-2 to TRBJ2-1; 9 nucleotides align to TRBD2. Germline CDR1 SGHAT, CDR2 FQNNGV. V was clipped by 1 base and J by 4 bases; unmatched bases: 2. This CDR3 is 15 amino acids long. The CDR3 sequence is CASSLGTSEYNEQFF. The CDR3 DNA sequence: TGTGCCAGCAGCTTAGGGACTAGCGAGTACAATGAGCAGTTCTTC.

V and J are TRBV4-2 and TRBJ1-2; weak D call: TRBD1 (5 bases). CDR3 size: 15 residues. With 2 bases removed from V and 4 bases from J, the gap between germline ends came to 14 bases. Germline values: CDR1 LGHNA, CDR2 YNFKEQ. CDR3 sequence: CASSQSAGGGYGYTF. The CDR3 DNA reads TGTGCCAGCAGCCAATCCGCCGGGGGAGGCTATGGCTACACCTTC.

This clonotype was observed many times. The chain couples TRBV2 to TRBJ1-1; a possible D gene is TRBD1 (6 bases). Deletions cut 6 bases from V and 0 bases from J, with 11 bases between. The germline gives CDR1 SNHLY, CDR2 FYNNEI. CDR3 length: 14 amino acids. CDR3 amino acids: CASSSQGMNTEAFF. Written as DNA, the CDR3 is TGTGCCAGCAGCTCACAGGGCATGAACACTGAAGCTTTCTTT.

In this sample, this clonotype turned up many times. This rearrangement joins TRBV4-1 to TRBJ2-1; D ambiguous. The length of the CDR3 is 15 residues. Per germline, CDR1 MGHRA and CDR2 YSYEKL. The V gene lost 1 base and the J gene lost 2 bases, with 9 bases spanning the gap. The CDR3 protein is CASSQGDFAYNEQFF. CDR3 nucleotides: TGCGCCAGCAGCCAAGGGGATTTTGCCTACAATGAGCAGTTCTTC.

This clonotype showed up just a few times. The chain links TRBV3-1 to TRBJ1-5; 9 positions agree with TRBD1. CDR1 is LGHDT, CDR2 YNNKEL, per germline (reference sequence). After removal of 4 bases from V and 4 bases from J, the junction contained 8 bases not matched to a gene. This CDR3 is 16 amino acids long. Written as DNA, the CDR3 is TGTGCCAGCAGCCCTTCTGGGACAGGGAGAAATCAGCCCCAGCATTTT. Its protein product is CASSPSGTGRNQPQHF.

V and J are TRBV29-1 and TRBJ2-1; 11 bases match TRBD1. Germline V gene data show CDR1 as SQVTM and CDR2 as ANQGSEA. The junction had 7 bases not matched to a gene; V was cut back by 7 bases and J by 5 bases. The CDR3 is 14 residues long. In DNA form, the CDR3 reads TGCAGCGCCTCGGGGACAGGGGGGAACAATGAGCAGTTCTTC. Amino acid sequence: CSASGTGGNNEQFF.

J is TRBJ1-2 and V is TRBV28; no firm D call. The V end was cut by 7 bases, the J end by 7 bases, with 13 bases between. This CDR3 region has 12 residues. Germline CDR1 reads MDHEN; CDR2 reads SYDVKM. The chain's CDR3 is CASTGEITGYTF. The CDR3 nucleotides are TGTGCCAGCACTGGGGAAATTACTGGCTACACCTTC.

The rearrangement uses TRBV27 and TRBJ2-6; D is unclear. Germline V gives CDR1 MNHEY, CDR2 SMNVEV (reference sequence). V lost 4 bases to trimming and J lost 0 bases, with 7 bases between them. This CDR3 has 15 amino acids. This chain's CDR3 is CASSSWTSGANVLTF. DNA of the CDR3: TGTGCCAGCAGTTCCTGGACCTCTGGGGCCAACGTCCTGACTTTC.

Only a few counts were recorded for this clonotype. The CDR3 sequence: CASSLVPGDSPLHF. As DNA, the CDR3 is TGCGCCAGCAGCTTGGTCCCAGGGGATTCACCCCTCCACTTT. The chain couples TRBV5-1 to TRBJ1-6, with a tentative D call TRBD1 (6 bases). CDR1 and CDR2 from the germline V gene are SGHRS and YFSETQ. This CDR3 has 14 residues. Trimming left V 0 bases short and J 8 bases short, with 9 bases between. Using reference TRBV5-1 and TRBJ1-6 for the parts outside the CDR3, the full variable domain is KAGVTQTPRYLIKTRGQQVTLSCSPISGHRSVSWYQQTPGQGLQFLFEYFSETQRNKGNFPGRFSGRQFSNSRSEMNVSTLELGDSALYLCASSLVPGDSPLHFGNGTRLTVT.

V is TRBV5-1 and J is TRBJ1-1; D uncertain. The CDR3 contains 15 residues. Per germline, CDR1 SGHRS and CDR2 YFSETQ. V shed 0 bases and J shed 4 bases, with 13 bases lying between them. The DNA for the CDR3 is TGCGCCAGCAGCTTGGAGGCGGACGGTAGCACTGAAGCTTTCTTT. This encodes CASSLEADGSTEAFF.

The V gene is TRBV2, the J gene TRBJ1-1, with D maybe TRBD1 (6 bases). Germline CDR1 reads SNHLY; CDR2 reads FYNNEI. This CDR3 contains 15 residues. The CDR3: CVSFDPDSVSTEAFF. The CDR3 DNA reads TGTGTCTCTTTTGACCCGGACAGTGTGAGCACTGAAGCTTTCTTT. Looking up the rest from reference TRBV2 and TRBJ1-1 gives the full variable domain: EPEVTQTPSHQVTQMGQEVILRCVPISNHLYFYWYRQILGQKVEFLVSFYNNEISEKSEIFDDQFSVERPDGSNFTLKIRSTKLEDSAMYFCVSFDPDSVSTEAFFGQGTRLTVV.

CDR3 sequence: CAISHTSGRSEKRQETQYF. CDR3 in DNA: TGTGCCATCAGTCATACTAGCGGGAGGTCGGAGAAAAGGCAAGAGACCCAGTACTTC. The rearrangement uses TRBV10-3 and TRBJ2-5; 12 positions agree with TRBD2. Trimming at V came to 5 bases and at J to 2 bases, leaving 15 bases not matched to a gene. The germline V gene has CDR1 ENHRY and CDR2 SYGVKD. This CDR3 has 19 residues.

This clonotype was seen more than once but under ten times. This may stem from a read error, because a much larger clone lies one nucleotide away. The chain has TRBV5-5 and TRBJ2-3; D gene ambiguous. Germline CDR1 is SGHKS and CDR2 is YYEKEE (reference sequence). Trimming shortened V by 4 bases and J by 3 bases, and 3 bases separated the two germline ends. This CDR3 spans 11 amino acids. CDR3 sequence: CASSQTDTQYF. The DNA for the CDR3 is TGTGCCAGCAGCCAGACAGATACGCAGTATTTT.

The chain couples TRBV9 to TRBJ1-1, with 8 bases lining up with TRBD1. This CDR3 contains 15 residues. Germline V gives CDR1 SGDLS, CDR2 YYNGEE. With V trimmed by 4 bases and J by 1 base, 6 bases remained unmatched. The CDR3 loop reads CASSLGQEQNTEAFF. The CDR3, as DNA: TGTGCCAGCAGCCTGGGACAGGAGCAGAACACTGAAGCTTTCTTT.

The J gene is TRBJ2-3, the V gene TRBV29-1; weak D call: TRBD2 (6 bases). This CDR3 spans 15 amino acids. Germline V CDR1 and CDR2: SQVTM, ANQGSEA. Trimming removed 3 bases at V and 4 bases at J, with 17 bases between. In nucleotides, the CDR3 is TGCAGCGTTGACTCCTCGGACTATGGGGCAGATACGCAGTATTTT. This encodes CSVDSSDYGADTQYF.

This clonotype was recorded many times. The chain couples TRBV7-3 to TRBJ2-1, with D perhaps assigned TRBD1 or TRBD2 (5 bases each). The V and J ends lost 2 bases and 0 bases respectively, with 11 bases between them. The CDR3 has 16 residues. Germline assignment: CDR1 SGHTA and CDR2 FQGTGA. The CDR3 is CASSLSGTSSYNEQFF. CDR3 nucleotide sequence: TGTGCCAGCAGCTTATCGGGGACGAGCTCCTACAATGAGCAGTTCTTC.

The V and J genes are TRBV9 and TRBJ2-1; possible D gene TRBD1, 6 bases. This CDR3 is 14 amino acids long. Trimming removed 4 bases from V and 4 bases from J, with 12 bases in between. Germline lookup yields CDR1 SGDLS and CDR2 YYNGEE. The CDR3 DNA is TGTGCCAGCAGCTCCCAACAGGGTTACAATGAGCAGTTCTTC. It codes for CASSSQQGYNEQFF.

This clonotype was picked up many times. J is TRBJ1-1 and V is TRBV11-1; D may be TRBD1 (5 bases). CDR1 is SGHAT and CDR2 is FQDESV in the germline V gene (reference sequence). V lost 4 bases and J 5 bases, leaving 14 bases between the germline ends. This CDR3 comprises 14 residues. The CDR3 DNA sequence: TGTGCCAGCAGCTCGTACAGTGACAGAACTGAAGCTTTCTTT. Translated, it gives CASSSYSDRTEAFF.

This clonotype was seen more than once but under ten times. The chain uses TRBV6-5 and TRBJ1-6; TRBD1 is a possible D gene (6 bases). V was cut by 0 bases and J by 3 bases, with 9 bases left in between. There are 16 residues in the CDR3. Germline V gene data show CDR1 as MNHEY and CDR2 as SVGAGI. CDR3 in amino acids: CASSYSKGGYNSPLHF. The DNA of the CDR3 is TGTGCCAGCAGTTACTCGAAAGGGGGCTATAATTCACCCCTCCACTTT.

This clonotype has at least ten counts. The V gene is TRBV10-3, the J gene TRBJ1-2; D uncertain. The CDR3 loop spans 14 amino acids. The germline CDR1 and CDR2 sequences are ENHRY and SYGVKD. The V gene lost 6 bases and the J gene lost 6 bases, with 17 bases spanning the gap. Here the CDR3 DNA reads TGTGCCATCAGCCCGGACCTAGTCAGAGATGGCTACACCTTC. It yields the protein CAISPDLVRDGYTF.

This clonotype was found a few times. This rearrangement joins TRBV5-1 to TRBJ2-7; D possibly corresponds to TRBD1 (5 bases). The germline V gene encodes CDR1 SGHRS and CDR2 YFSETQ. V was shortened by 0 bases and J by 2 bases, with 12 bases between the two germline ends. The CDR3 loop spans 15 amino acids. CDR3 bases: TGCGCCAGCAGCTTGGCCCCTCAGGACACCTACGAGCAGTACTTC. Amino acid sequence: CASSLAPQDTYEQYF.

The rearrangement uses TRBV5-1 and TRBJ2-1, with 8 bases that match TRBD1. J gave up 8 bases and V 0 bases, and 7 bases lay outside the gene matches. This CDR3 spans 15 amino acids. In germline, CDR1 is SGHRS, CDR2 YFSETQ. The CDR3 protein is CASSLGDRGRYEQFF. DNA of the CDR3: TGCGCCAGCAGCTTGGGAGACAGGGGTCGGTATGAGCAGTTCTTC. Combining the CDR3 with reference TRBV5-1 and TRBJ2-1 gives the whole variable domain KAGVTQTPRYLIKTRGQQVTLSCSPISGHRSVSWYQQTPGQGLQFLFEYFSETQRNKGNFPGRFSGRQFSNSRSEMNVSTLELGDSALYLCASSLGDRGRYEQFFGPGTRLTVL.